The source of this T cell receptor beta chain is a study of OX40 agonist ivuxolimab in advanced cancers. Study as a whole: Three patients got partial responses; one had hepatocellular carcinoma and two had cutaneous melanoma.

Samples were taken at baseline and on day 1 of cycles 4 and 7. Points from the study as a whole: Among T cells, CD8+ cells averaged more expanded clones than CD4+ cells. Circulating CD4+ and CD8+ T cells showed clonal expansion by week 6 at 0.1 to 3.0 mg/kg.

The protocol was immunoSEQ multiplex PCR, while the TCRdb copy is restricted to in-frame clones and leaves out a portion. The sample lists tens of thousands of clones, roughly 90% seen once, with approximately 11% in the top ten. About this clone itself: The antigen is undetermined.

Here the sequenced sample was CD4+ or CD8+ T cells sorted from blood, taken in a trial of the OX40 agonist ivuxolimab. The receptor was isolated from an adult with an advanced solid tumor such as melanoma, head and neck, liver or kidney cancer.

The CDR3: CASSVQWTDTQYF. The CDR3 DNA reads TGTGCCAGCAGCGTACAGTGGACAGATACGCAGTATTTT. This chain joins TRBV7-2 and TRBJ2-3; unclear D gene. CDR1 is SGHTA and CDR2 is FQGNSA in the germline V gene. V dropped 5 bases and J dropped 3 bases, with 9 bases sitting between them. The CDR3 has 13 residues. Full variable domain (remainder filled in from reference TRBV7-2 and TRBJ2-3): GAGVSQSPSNKVTEKGKDVELRCDPISGHTALYWYRQSLGQGLEFLIYFQGNSAPDKSGLPSDRFSAERTGGSVSTLTIQRTQQEDSAVYLCASSVQWTDTQYFGPGTRLTVL.